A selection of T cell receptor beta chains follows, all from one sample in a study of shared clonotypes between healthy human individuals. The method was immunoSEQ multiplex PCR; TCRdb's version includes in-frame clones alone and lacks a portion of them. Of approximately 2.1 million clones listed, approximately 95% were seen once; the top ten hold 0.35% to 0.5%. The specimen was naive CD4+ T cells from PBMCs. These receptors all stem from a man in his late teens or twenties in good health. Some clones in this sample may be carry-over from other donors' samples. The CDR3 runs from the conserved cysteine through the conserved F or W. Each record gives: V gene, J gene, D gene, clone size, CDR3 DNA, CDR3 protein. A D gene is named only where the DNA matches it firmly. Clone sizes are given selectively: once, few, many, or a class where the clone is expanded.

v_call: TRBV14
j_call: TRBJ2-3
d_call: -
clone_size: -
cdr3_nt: TGTGCCAGCAGCGATAAGCGGGTAGTCGCGGATACGCAGTATTTT
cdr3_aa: CASSDKRVVADTQYF

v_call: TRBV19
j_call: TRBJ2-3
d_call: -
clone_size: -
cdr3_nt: TGTGCCAGTAGTATAACCAGAACCCTCACAGATACGCAGTATTTT
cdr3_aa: CASSITRTLTDTQYF

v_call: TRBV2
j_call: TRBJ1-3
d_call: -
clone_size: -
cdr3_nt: TGTGCCAGCAGTGTACTAGGAGGATCTGGAAACACCATATATTTT
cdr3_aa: CASSVLGGSGNTIYF

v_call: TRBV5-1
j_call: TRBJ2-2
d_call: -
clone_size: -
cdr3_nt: TGCGCCAGCAGCTTGGCCGGAGGGGAGGAGCTGTTTTTT
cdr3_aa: CASSLAGGEELFF

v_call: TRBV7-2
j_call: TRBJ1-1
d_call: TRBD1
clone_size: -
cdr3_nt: TGTGCCAGCAGCAGCAGGGGGCCGACTGAAGCTTTCTTT
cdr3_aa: CASSSRGPTEAFF

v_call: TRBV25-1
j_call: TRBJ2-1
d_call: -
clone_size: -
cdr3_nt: TGTGCCAGCAGTGAATCGGGGGGCGCCTACAATGAGCAGTTCTTC
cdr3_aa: CASSESGGAYNEQFF

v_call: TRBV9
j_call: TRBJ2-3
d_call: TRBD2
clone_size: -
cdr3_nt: TGTGCCAGCAGCGCTAGCGGGAGGGCGTTTAGCACAGATACGCAGTATTTT
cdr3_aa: CASSASGRAFSTDTQYF

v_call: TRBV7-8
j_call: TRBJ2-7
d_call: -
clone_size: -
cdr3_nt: TGTGCCAGCACCGCAATGGGGGGGCGCGGCGAGCAGTACTTC
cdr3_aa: CASTAMGGRGEQYF

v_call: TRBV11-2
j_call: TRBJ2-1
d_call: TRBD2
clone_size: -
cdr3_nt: TGTGCCAGCACCTCGACTAGCGGGACCTACAATGAGCAGTTCTTC
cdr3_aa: CASTSTSGTYNEQFF

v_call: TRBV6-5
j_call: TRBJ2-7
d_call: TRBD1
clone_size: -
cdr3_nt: TGTGCCAGCAGTTCCGGGACAGGGGCTCACGAGCAGTACTTC
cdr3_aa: CASSSGTGAHEQYF

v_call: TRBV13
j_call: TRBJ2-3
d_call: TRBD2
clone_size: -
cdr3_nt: TGTGCCAGCAGCTCGAGGGGAGGGATGGGCTCAGATACGCAGTATTTT
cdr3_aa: CASSSRGGMGSDTQYF

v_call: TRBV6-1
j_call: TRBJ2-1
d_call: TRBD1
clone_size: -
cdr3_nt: TGTGCCAGCAGGGACAGGGGAGGCAATGAGCAGTTCTTC
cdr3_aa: CASRDRGGNEQFF

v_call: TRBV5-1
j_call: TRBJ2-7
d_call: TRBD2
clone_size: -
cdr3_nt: TGCGCCAGCAGCTTGGGACTAGCGGGAGTTTACGAGCAGTACTTC
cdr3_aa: CASSLGLAGVYEQYF

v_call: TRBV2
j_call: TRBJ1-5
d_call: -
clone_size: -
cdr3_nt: TGTGCCAGCAGTGAGTCGAGGGCAGGCAATCAGCCCCAGCATTTT
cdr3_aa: CASSESRAGNQPQHF

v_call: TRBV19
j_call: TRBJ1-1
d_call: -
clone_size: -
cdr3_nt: TGTGCCAGTAGCCCAGGGGACATAGTGAACACTGAAGCTTTCTTT
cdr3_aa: CASSPGDIVNTEAFF

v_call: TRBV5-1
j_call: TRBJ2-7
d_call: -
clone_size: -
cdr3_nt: TGCGCCAGCAGCTTGGGTTTTGGAGGGTCCTACGAGCAGTACTTC
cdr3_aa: CASSLGFGGSYEQYF

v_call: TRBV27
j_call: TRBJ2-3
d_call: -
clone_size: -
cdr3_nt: TGTGCCAGCAGTTCAGTCACAGATACGCAGTATTTT
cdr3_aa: CASSSVTDTQYF

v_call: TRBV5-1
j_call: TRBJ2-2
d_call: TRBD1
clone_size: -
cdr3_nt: TGCGCCACCAACCCAGGGGGCACCGGGGAGCTGTTTTTT
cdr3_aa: CATNPGGTGELFF

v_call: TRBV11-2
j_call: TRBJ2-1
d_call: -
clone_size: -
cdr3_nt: TGTGCCAGCAGCCCCAAGGGGGGGGACTACAATGAGCAGTTCTTC
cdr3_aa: CASSPKGGDYNEQFF

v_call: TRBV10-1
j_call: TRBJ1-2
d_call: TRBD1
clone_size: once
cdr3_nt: TGCGCCAGCAGAACACAGGGGGTGGCGGGTTGTGGCTACACCTTC
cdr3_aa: CASRTQGVAGCGYTF

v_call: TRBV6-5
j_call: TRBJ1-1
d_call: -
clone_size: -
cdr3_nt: TGTGCCAGCAGTTCCCGGGACGGAAGAAACACTGAAGCTTTCTTT
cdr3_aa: CASSSRDGRNTEAFF

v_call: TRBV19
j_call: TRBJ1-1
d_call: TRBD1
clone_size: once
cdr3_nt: TGTGCCAGCCGATGGACAGGCTCGAACACTGAAGCTTTCTTT
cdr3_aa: CASRWTGSNTEAFF

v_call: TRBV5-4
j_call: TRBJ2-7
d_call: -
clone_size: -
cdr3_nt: TGTGCCAGCAGCTCCCGGGACTGGACCTACGAGCAGTACTTC
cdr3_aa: CASSSRDWTYEQYF

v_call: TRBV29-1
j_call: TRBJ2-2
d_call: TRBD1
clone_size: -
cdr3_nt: TGCAGCGTTGACGCGTCAGGGGGTAACACCGGGGAGCTGTTTTTT
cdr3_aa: CSVDASGGNTGELFF

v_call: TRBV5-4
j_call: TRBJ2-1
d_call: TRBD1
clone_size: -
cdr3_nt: TGTGCCAGCAGCTTTGGTCAGGGGGCGGTGCACAATGAGCAGTTCTTC
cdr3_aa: CASSFGQGAVHNEQFF

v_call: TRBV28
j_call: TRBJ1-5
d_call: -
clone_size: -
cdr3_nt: TGTGCCAGCAGTTTATGGTCCAGGGTAGGTCAGCCCCAGCATTTT
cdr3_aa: CASSLWSRVGQPQHF

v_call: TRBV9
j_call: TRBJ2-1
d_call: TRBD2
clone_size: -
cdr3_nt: TGTGCCAGCAGCGTAGTGGTTAGCGGGAGGAATGAGCAGTTCTTC
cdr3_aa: CASSVVVSGRNEQFF

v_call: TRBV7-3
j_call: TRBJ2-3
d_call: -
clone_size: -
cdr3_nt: TGTGCCAGCAGCCCCCCCGGGGCAGATACGCAGTATTTT
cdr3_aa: CASSPPGADTQYF

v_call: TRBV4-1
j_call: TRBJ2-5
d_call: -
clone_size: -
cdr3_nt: TGCGCCAGCAGCCAGCTGGGACTTATTCAAGAGACCCAGTACTTC
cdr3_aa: CASSQLGLIQETQYF

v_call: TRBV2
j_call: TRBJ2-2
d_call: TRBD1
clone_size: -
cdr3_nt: TGTGCCAGCAAGAATCGGGACAGGGGTAGCACCGGGGAGCTGTTTTTT
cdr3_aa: CASKNRDRGSTGELFF

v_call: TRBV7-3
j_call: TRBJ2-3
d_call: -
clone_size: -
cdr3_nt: TGTGCCAGCAGCCCGGGGACTTCCCTCGCGCAGTATTTT
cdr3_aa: CASSPGTSLAQYF

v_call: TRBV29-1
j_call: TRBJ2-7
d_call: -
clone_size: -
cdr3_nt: TGCAGCGTCTCGGGGGCTAACGAGCAGTACTTC
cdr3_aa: CSVSGANEQYF

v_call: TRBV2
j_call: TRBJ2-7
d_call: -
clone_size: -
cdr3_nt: TGTGCCAGCAGCGTCGGTGGAGGGTACGAGCAGTACTTC
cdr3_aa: CASSVGGGYEQYF

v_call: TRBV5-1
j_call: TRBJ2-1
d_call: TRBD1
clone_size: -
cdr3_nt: TGCGCCAGCAGCCGGGGGCCGACAGGGGACGCTGAGCAGTTCTTC
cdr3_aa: CASSRGPTGDAEQFF

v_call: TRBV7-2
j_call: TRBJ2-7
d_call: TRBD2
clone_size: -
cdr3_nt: TGTGCCAGCAGCTTAGCGCGGCCTAGCGGGGATTCCTACGAGCAGTACTTC
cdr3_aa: CASSLARPSGDSYEQYF

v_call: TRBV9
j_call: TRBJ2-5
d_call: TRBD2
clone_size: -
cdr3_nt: TGTGCCAGCAGCGCGGGACTAGCGGGATCGCAAGAGACCCAGTACTTC
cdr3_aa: CASSAGLAGSQETQYF